This record covers a single TCR beta chain. The source of the sample is a study of blood T cell repertoires in COVID-19. Study overall: T cells, B-cell-depleted T cells, or PBMCs supplied cDNA or gDNA.

The V segment lost 5 bases and the J segment 6 bases; nucleotides outside the gene matches: 12. Germline CDR1 is SGHTA and CDR2 is FQGNSA. The CDR3 sequence is 15 residues long. Measured with immunoSEQ multiplex PCR; TCRdb has only the in-frame clones, and not every one. The table lists 200,000 or so clones, 84% of them singletons. Sample: peripheral blood. This sequence was found in a man in his forties who had recovered from COVID-19. This chain joins TRBV7-2 and TRBJ1-2; 7 bases line up with TRBD1. As DNA, the CDR3 is TGTGCCAGCAGCGTCCGGTCAGGGGGAACCGATGGCTACACCTTC. Protein product: CASSVRSGGTDGYTF.